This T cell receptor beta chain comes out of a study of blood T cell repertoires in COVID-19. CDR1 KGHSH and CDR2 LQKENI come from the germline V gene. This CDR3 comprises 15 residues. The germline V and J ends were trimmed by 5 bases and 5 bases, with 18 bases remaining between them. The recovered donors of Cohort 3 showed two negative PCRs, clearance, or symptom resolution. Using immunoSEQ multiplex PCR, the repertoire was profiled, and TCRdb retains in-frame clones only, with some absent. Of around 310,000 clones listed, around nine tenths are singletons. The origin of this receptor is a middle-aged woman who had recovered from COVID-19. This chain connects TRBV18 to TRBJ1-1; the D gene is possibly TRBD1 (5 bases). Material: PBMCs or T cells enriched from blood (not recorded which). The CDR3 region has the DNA TGTGCCAGCTCATTTCTAGGGGAGGGGAGTACTGAAGCTTTCTTT. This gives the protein CASSFLGEGSTEAFF.